The rows below give T cell receptor beta chains drawn from one sample of a study of T cells after yellow fever vaccination. TCRdb fed the 5' RACE reads into MiXCR, producing one record per CDR3 protein. The sample lists 500,000 to 650,000 distinct CDR3 sequences, 9% to 15% seen once, with under 15% in the top ten. Sequenced material: PBMCs, taken on the day of the yellow fever booster vaccination. The receptors derive from a man aged 25-45 years who received the YFV17D yellow fever vaccine. The CDR3 runs from the conserved cysteine through the conserved F or W. Each record gives: clone size, J gene, V gene, D gene, CDR3 DNA, CDR3 protein. D genes are given only for firm matches. Size values are once, few and many counts, or a class for expanded clones, and some rows have none.

clone size: -
J gene: TRBJ2-7
V gene: TRBV9
D gene: -
CDR3 DNA: TGTGCCAGCAGCGGGCCTCGTCGGGTAGAGCAGTACTTC
CDR3 protein: CASSGPRRVEQYF

clone size: few
J gene: TRBJ2-5
V gene: TRBV5-6
D gene: TRBD2
CDR3 DNA: TGTGCCAGCAGCTTCTGGGGGACTAGCGGGAGCGAGACCCAGTACTTC
CDR3 protein: CASSFWGTSGSETQYF

clone size: -
J gene: TRBJ2-1
V gene: TRBV12-3/TRBV12-4
D gene: -
CDR3 DNA: TGTGCCAGCAAATCAACCTCGGGGGCTAGGCAGTTCTTC
CDR3 protein: CASKSTSGARQFF

clone size: -
J gene: TRBJ2-3
V gene: TRBV6-2/TRBV6-3
D gene: -
CDR3 DNA: TGTGCCAGCGCCAGAGTGGGGACGCAGTATTTT
CDR3 protein: CASARVGTQYF

clone size: -
J gene: TRBJ2-7
V gene: TRBV7-9
D gene: -
CDR3 DNA: TGTGCCAGCACTCCATCCAACGGGGCCCCCTACGAGCAGTACTTC
CDR3 protein: CASTPSNGAPYEQYF

clone size: many
J gene: TRBJ2-7
V gene: TRBV20-1
D gene: TRBD2
CDR3 DNA: TGCAGTGCTAGACCCACGCGGGAGGGCGTTAGATACGAGCAGTACTTC
CDR3 protein: CSARPTREGVRYEQYF

clone size: few
J gene: TRBJ2-7
V gene: TRBV5-4
D gene: -
CDR3 DNA: TGTGCCAGCAGCTTAGGCGGGGAGAGGCAGTACTTC
CDR3 protein: CASSLGGERQYF

clone size: -
J gene: TRBJ1-1
V gene: TRBV28
D gene: TRBD1
CDR3 DNA: TGTGCCAGCAGTCGGGGACAGTTGATGAACACTGAAGCTTTCTTT
CDR3 protein: CASSRGQLMNTEAFF

clone size: -
J gene: TRBJ2-3
V gene: TRBV27
D gene: -
CDR3 DNA: TGTGCCAGCAGAGGGGCAGGGGCAGATACGCAGTATTTT
CDR3 protein: CASRGAGADTQYF

clone size: -
J gene: TRBJ2-6
V gene: TRBV2
D gene: TRBD1
CDR3 DNA: TGTGCCAGCAGAGTTCCGACAGGGGGCCACTCTGGGGCCAACGTCCTGACTTTC
CDR3 protein: CASRVPTGGHSGANVLTF

clone size: -
J gene: TRBJ1-5
V gene: TRBV6-5
D gene: -
CDR3 DNA: TGTGCCAGCAGTTACTCCCGGGCGGATCAGCCCCAGCATTTT
CDR3 protein: CASSYSRADQPQHF

clone size: few
J gene: TRBJ2-3
V gene: TRBV5-5
D gene: -
CDR3 DNA: TGTGCCAGCAGCGGCCGGGACCCGCGGGATACGCAGTATTTT
CDR3 protein: CASSGRDPRDTQYF

clone size: -
J gene: TRBJ1-2
V gene: TRBV7-2
D gene: -
CDR3 DNA: TGTGCCAGCAGCTTACTACCGGGGACTTATAACTATGGCTACACCTTC
CDR3 protein: CASSLLPGTYNYGYTF

clone size: -
J gene: TRBJ1-5
V gene: TRBV6-2/TRBV6-3
D gene: -
CDR3 DNA: TGTGCCAGCAGACCCGACCAACAAGTTAGCAATCAGCCCCAGCATTTT
CDR3 protein: CASRPDQQVSNQPQHF

clone size: -
J gene: TRBJ2-5
V gene: TRBV29-1
D gene: TRBD2
CDR3 DNA: TGCAGCGTTGCACGCGGACTAGGGAAAGAGACCCAGTACTTC
CDR3 protein: CSVARGLGKETQYF

clone size: few
J gene: TRBJ2-2
V gene: TRBV27
D gene: TRBD1
CDR3 DNA: TGTGCCAGCAGTTCCTCCCACAGGGGCCTGAACACCGGGGAGCTGTTTTTT
CDR3 protein: CASSSSHRGLNTGELFF

clone size: few
J gene: TRBJ2-3
V gene: TRBV27
D gene: -
CDR3 DNA: TGTGCCAGCAGCCCGTATTGGGACCGTCCCTCGGGGGATACGCAGTATTTT
CDR3 protein: CASSPYWDRPSGDTQYF

clone size: few
J gene: TRBJ1-2
V gene: TRBV7-2
D gene: TRBD1
CDR3 DNA: TGTGCCAGCAGCTCTGGACAGGGGTGGGGCTACACCTTC
CDR3 protein: CASSSGQGWGYTF

clone size: -
J gene: TRBJ2-1
V gene: TRBV20-1
D gene: TRBD2
CDR3 DNA: TGCAGTGCCGAGACCGGGACTAGCGTAAACAATGAGCAGTTCTTC
CDR3 protein: CSAETGTSVNNEQFF